This TCR beta chain was documented in a study of Ad26.COV2.S vaccination and SARS-CoV-2 variants. As regards this clone: Its antigen remains unidentified.

Libraries were prepared by immunoSEQ multiplex PCR; TCRdb keeps only in-frame clonotypes and omits some of them. Of about 350,000 clones listed, around 92% were seen once; the top ten hold about 3.9%. General study findings and limits: Non-spike TCR breadth did not differ much between vaccine and placebo recipients.

This clonotype was obtained from a human donor who had recovered from COVID-19. Sequences were derived from peripheral blood, sampled after recovery from COVID-19.

Written as DNA, the CDR3 is TGTGCCAGCAGCATCCCCTCCGGGGGTGAGGGAAACGGCTACGAGCAGTACTTC. It yields the protein CASSIPSGGEGNGYEQYF. The chain carries TRBV7-6 and TRBJ2-7; TRBD2 might be the D (6 bases). From germline, CDR1 is SGHVS and CDR2 FNYEAQ. V lost 5 bases, J lost 3 bases, and 26 bases lay in between. The CDR3 loop spans 18 amino acids.